Sequencing of this TCR beta chain was carried out in a study of T-cell reconstitution after alpha-beta-depleted transplantation in children. Findings and limits, study-wide: Two months or so post-transplant, alpha-beta T cells reportedly derived from several hundred expanded graft clones. T-cell counts and diversity at one year following transplant were attributed mainly to newly produced T cells. Some patients' high day-60 TCRbeta diversity was traced to surviving recipient T cells and thymic progenitors.

For TCRbeta, the library was prepared with unique molecular identifiers. TCRdb re-derived calls from the PCR reads in MiXCR, one entry per CDR3 protein. The data hold some 300,000 distinct CDR3 sequences, with 10% observed a single time. This clonotype was found many times. Antigen specificity is unknown. This specimen consisted of PBMCs, obtained before TCRalphabeta/CD19-depleted stem cell transplant. The receptor was derived from a boy in the first two years of life with acute myeloid leukemia, due to receive a stem cell transplant.

CDR3: CSVFEGQGTYEQYF. The CDR3 region has the DNA TGCAGCGTTTTCGAGGGACAGGGAACCTACGAGCAGTACTTC. The chain carries TRBV29-1 and TRBJ2-7, with TRBD1 matching 9 bases. V dropped 5 bases and J dropped 2; count of bases not matched to a gene: 7. The CDR3 sequence is 14 residues long. Germline CDR1 and CDR2: SQVTM and ANQGSEA.